The 24 T cell receptor beta chains in this list originate from one sample, sequenced in a study of T cell responses to AZD1222 COVID-19 vaccine. Produced via immunoSEQ multiplex PCR; TCRdb's table is partial and in-frame only. The sample holds 150,000 or so clones, roughly nine tenths seen once. Sequencing was performed on peripheral blood, taken 28 days after the second AZD1222 dose. These receptors all stem from an adult who received the AZD1222 COVID-19 vaccine.

The V gene is TRBV11-3, the J gene TRBJ1-3; the match to TRBD1 covers 8 bases. The CDR3 has 16 amino acids. Unmatched junction bases numbered 7, after V lost 6 bases and J lost 0 bases. Germline V gives CDR1 SGHNT, CDR2 YENEEA. The CDR3: CASRMGQVNSGNTIYF. DNA for the CDR3: TGTGCCAGCAGAATGGGACAGGTGAACTCTGGAAACACCATATATTTT.

The J gene is TRBJ1-4, the V gene TRBV7-2, with 10 bases that match TRBD1. The CDR3 is made up of 16 amino acids. The junction had 11 bases not matched to a gene; V was cut back by 5 bases and J by 8 bases. Per the germline V gene, CDR1 is SGHTA and CDR2 is FQGNSA. The DNA for the CDR3 is TGTGCCAGCAGCCCAACAAGGGACAGGGGTCGGGAAAAACTGTTTTTT. It specifies CASSPTRDRGREKLFF.

This chain links TRBV14 with TRBJ2-7, with 11 bases identical to TRBD2. The germline V gene has CDR1 SGHDN and CDR2 FVKESK. The length of the CDR3 is 14 residues. The V and J ends lost 4 bases and 6 bases, in that order; junction bases with no gene match: 5. The CDR3 reads CASSPILAGVEQYF. CDR3 nucleotides: TGTGCCAGCAGCCCAATACTAGCGGGGGTCGAGCAGTACTTC.

This chain connects TRBV4-2 to TRBJ2-1, with TRBD2 as a possible D gene (7 bases). Germline loops: CDR1 LGHNA, CDR2 YNFKEQ. Trimming pared 0 bases from V and 10 bases from J, leaving 19 bases between. This CDR3 is built from 16 residues. CDR3 in DNA: TGTGCCAGCAGCCAAGATAATGGGGGGGGGCCAGAGGAGCAGTTCTTC. This codes for CASSQDNGGGPEEQFF.

The chain couples TRBV19 to TRBJ2-5; D is unclear. Trimming cost V 3 bases and J 9 bases, with 8 bases left between them. The CDR3 covers 11 residues. The germline CDR1 and CDR2 sequences are LNHDA and SQIVND (reference sequence). CDR3 sequence reads: CASSIGGAQYF. CDR3 nucleotides: TGTGCCAGTAGTATCGGTGGGGCCCAGTACTTC.

The genes are TRBV27 and TRBJ1-2; D remains ambiguous. This CDR3 region has 14 residues. V shed 3 bases and J shed 0 bases, with 8 bases lying between them. Germline CDR1 and CDR2: MNHEY and SMNVEV (reference sequence). CDR3 coding DNA: TGTGCCAGCAGTTTTGATAACACTAACTATGGCTACACCTTC. Translation gives CASSFDNTNYGYTF.

V usage is TRBV9 and J usage is TRBJ1-2; no definite D call. CDR3 size: 14 residues. The germline V gene has CDR1 SGDLS and CDR2 YYNGEE. The V gene lost 0 bases and the J gene lost 8 bases, with 14 bases spanning the gap. The DNA of the CDR3 is TGTGCCAGCAGCGTAGATGCAGGTATGAGAGGCTACACCTTC. It encodes CASSVDAGMRGYTF.

The table lists this clone with a few counts. J is TRBJ1-2 and V is TRBV19; D is perhaps TRBD1 (6 bases). Deletions cut 6 bases from V and 7 bases from J, with 21 bases between. The CDR3 sequence is 15 residues long. CDR1 and CDR2 (germline): LNHDA, SQIVND (reference sequence). The CDR3 protein is CASRTPGGGYAGYTF. CDR3 sequence (DNA): TGTGCCAGTAGGACCCCTGGAGGGGGATATGCTGGCTACACCTTC.

This chain joins TRBV7-7 and TRBJ1-4; 9 nucleotides align to TRBD1. V lost 5 bases, J lost 5 bases, and 6 bases stayed unmatched. The CDR3 consists of 15 residues. Germline values: CDR1 SSHAT, CDR2 FNYEAQ (reference sequence). In DNA, the CDR3 is TGTGCCAGCAGCGCAGAAACAGGGGGCAATGAAAAACTGTTTTTT. Encoded protein: CASSAETGGNEKLFF.

The gene calls are TRBV18 and TRBJ1-1; D possibly corresponds to TRBD1 (6 bases). Trimming left V 3 bases short and J 3 bases short, with 11 bases between. This CDR3 has 14 residues. Germline V lookup: CDR1 KGHSH, CDR2 LQKENI. The CDR3 reads CASSPRGPDTEAFF. CDR3 nucleotide sequence: TGTGCCAGCTCACCCAGGGGACCCGACACTGAAGCTTTCTTT.

This chain's CDR3 is CASSLELKRTNTEAFF. The CDR3 DNA is TGCGCCAGCAGCTTGGAGCTAAAGAGGACGAACACTGAAGCTTTCTTT. This chain links TRBV5-1 with TRBJ1-1; D is ambiguous. Trimming stripped 0 bases from V and 1 base from J, with 13 bases between. CDR1 SGHRS and CDR2 YFSETQ come from the germline V gene. CDR3 length equals 16 residues.

V usage is TRBV10-3 and J usage is TRBJ1-1; no firm D call. V gave up 2 bases and J gave up 5 bases, with 12 bases separating them. The germline V gene has CDR1 ENHRY and CDR2 SYGVKD. The CDR3 is 14 residues long. CDR3 in DNA: TGTGCCATCAGTGAGAAAGGGAGGGAAACTGAAGCTTTCTTT. Translated: CAISEKGRETEAFF.

V gene TRBV25-1 combines with J gene TRBJ1-5; a weak D match, TRBD1 (5 bases). V shed 6 bases and J shed 5 bases, with 11 bases lying between them. This CDR3 comprises 13 residues. CDR1 MGHDK and CDR2 SYGVNS come from the germline V gene. In nucleotides, the CDR3 is TGTGCCAGCAGGGGGCTAGGGGATCAGCCCCAGCATTTT. Translation gives CASRGLGDQPQHF.

The table lists this clone with a count of one. J is TRBJ2-1 and V is TRBV10-3, with 9 bases aligning to TRBD1. With V trimmed by 10 bases and J by 8 bases, 12 bases remained unmatched. The CDR3 contains 14 residues. The V gene's germline CDR1 is ENHRY and CDR2 SYGVKD. The CDR3, as DNA: TGTGCCACGAATCCGGGACAGGGTTTCGATGAGCAGTTCTTC. Its protein is CATNPGQGFDEQFF.

The DNA of the CDR3 is TGTGCCAGCAGTCCGGGACTAGCGGGATATGGCACCGGGGAGCTGTTTTTT. It translates to CASSPGLAGYGTGELFF. The rearrangement uses TRBV11-3 and TRBJ2-2; 13 bases line up with TRBD2. The CDR3 totals 17 residues. V lost 6 bases, J lost 4 bases, and 8 bases stayed unmatched. Germline-derived CDR1 and CDR2 are SGHNT and YENEEA.

The chain joins TRBV30 to TRBJ2-7; 7 bases are shared with TRBD2. The CDR3 has 15 residues. Per germline, CDR1 GTSNPN and CDR2 SVGIG (reference sequence). The junction had 11 bases not matched to a gene; V was cut back by 0 bases and J by 6 bases. CDR3 sequence (DNA): TGTGCCTGGAGTGTACAAGGACTAGGGATGCCCGAGCAGTACTTC. Encoded protein: CAWSVQGLGMPEQYF.

The rearrangement joins TRBV12-5 to TRBJ1-6, with a weak D call TRBD1 (6 bases). The CDR3 covers 16 residues. V lost 2 bases and J lost 5, with 13 bases in between. Germline values: CDR1 LGHNT, CDR2 FRNRAP. The CDR3 bases are TGTGCTAGTGGTTTGTTCCTCGGACAGAATAATTCACCCCTCCACTTT. Its protein is CASGLFLGQNNSPLHF.

The CDR3: CASSYSKSSGGSEQFF. CDR3 DNA sequence: TGTGCCAGCAGTTACTCGAAGTCCAGCGGGGGGAGTGAGCAGTTCTTC. The V call is TRBV6-6, the J call TRBJ2-1; TRBD2 matches 9 bases. CDR3 length equals 16 residues. V trimming: 0 bases; J trimming: 9 bases; junction bases outside the gene matches: 9. The germline V gene encodes CDR1 MNHNY and CDR2 SVGAGI (reference sequence).

V is TRBV6-5 and J is TRBJ1-2, with a tentative D call TRBD1 (6 bases). V lost 0 bases, J lost 4 bases, and 15 bases lay in between. CDR1 MNHEY and CDR2 SVGAGI come from the germline V gene. The CDR3 is made up of 16 amino acids. CDR3 amino acids: CASSYSPDRLSYGYTF. The CDR3 DNA sequence: TGTGCCAGCAGTTACTCGCCCGACAGGTTATCCTATGGCTACACCTTC.

The chain carries TRBV9 and TRBJ2-3; D is possibly TRBD1 (6 bases). This CDR3 is 13 amino acids long. The germline V gene has CDR1 SGDLS and CDR2 YYNGEE. Between the trimmed V and J ends, which lost 4 bases and 5 bases, there was a span of 11 bases. In nucleotides, the CDR3 is TGTGCCAGCAGCTTTGAGGGGGTAGATACGCAGTATTTT. Translating gives CASSFEGVDTQYF.

The chain links TRBV7-8 to TRBJ1-2; 12 nucleotides line up with TRBD1. CDR3 length: 18 residues. Trimming removed 5 bases from V and 1 base from J; junction bases left unmatched: 11. CDR1 is SGHVS and CDR2 is FQNEAQ in the germline V gene. The CDR3 loop reads CASSPQGGQGALNYGYTF. CDR3 nucleotides: TGTGCCAGCAGCCCCCAAGGGGGACAGGGGGCACTTAACTATGGCTACACCTTC.

This clone was found once. This chain uses TRBV25-1 with TRBJ1-2; D perhaps matches TRBD1 (6 bases). The CDR3 is 12 amino acids. Per germline, CDR1 MGHDK and CDR2 SYGVNS. Trimming cost V 0 bases and J 11 bases, with 10 bases left between them. The CDR3 coding sequence is TGTGCCAGCAGTGAATACGGGGGCGGGTACACCTTC. This gives the protein CASSEYGGGYTF.

The count of this clone is one. V usage is TRBV28 and J usage is TRBJ2-5; TRBD2 aligns across 10 bases. Per the germline V gene, CDR1 is MDHEN and CDR2 is SYDVKM. The CDR3 loop spans 18 amino acids. J was trimmed by 2 bases and V by 1 base; bases with no gene match: 10. CDR3 amino acids: CASSLSYPAGGIQETQYF. The CDR3 DNA reads TGTGCCAGCAGTTTATCCTACCCAGCGGGGGGGATACAAGAGACCCAGTACTTC.

V usage is TRBV5-4 and J usage is TRBJ1-5; 7 bases map to TRBD1. The CDR3 has 13 amino acids. J was trimmed by 6 bases and V by 2 bases; bases with no gene match: 2. The V gene's germline CDR1 is SGHNT and CDR2 YYREEE (reference sequence). CDR3 bases: TGTGCCAGCAGCTTACAGGGGAGTCAGCCCCAGCATTTT. This codes for CASSLQGSQPQHF.